This TCR beta chain stems from a study of T cells expressing NK-cell markers. Study-wide context: Sorted CD3+CD56+NKG2C+, CD3+CD56+NKG2C- and CD3+CD56-NKG2C+ T cells provided the TCR beta repertoires. Seven of the eight sequenced donors were classified as HCMV-seropositive, and one was classified as seronegative.

Findings and limits, study-wide: Dominant NKG2C+ clonotypes accounted for roughly 1.0-7.5% of CD8+ T cells in a handful of donors.

Of note for this clonotype: Its specificity is unknown.

What made the TCR beta cDNA was 5'RACE template switching with UMIs. TCRdb re-called the 5' RACE reads, yielding one record per CDR3 amino acid sequence without DNA. The sample has hundreds of thousands of distinct CDR3 sequences; the top ten hold around 3.9%. Per the germline V gene, CDR1 is SGHRS and CDR2 is YFSETQ. The CDR3 loop spans 15 amino acids. Sequencing was carried out using blood T cells: a sorted CD56 or NKG2C T cell subset, CD4+ or CD8+ T cells, or bulk PBMC T cells (not recorded which). This clonotype originated in a woman between 18 and 69 years old in good health. The chain is built from TRBV5-1 and TRBJ2-1; checking the TCRdb D call of TRBD2 is not possible without DNA. The CDR3 loop is CASSLTSGGADEQFF.